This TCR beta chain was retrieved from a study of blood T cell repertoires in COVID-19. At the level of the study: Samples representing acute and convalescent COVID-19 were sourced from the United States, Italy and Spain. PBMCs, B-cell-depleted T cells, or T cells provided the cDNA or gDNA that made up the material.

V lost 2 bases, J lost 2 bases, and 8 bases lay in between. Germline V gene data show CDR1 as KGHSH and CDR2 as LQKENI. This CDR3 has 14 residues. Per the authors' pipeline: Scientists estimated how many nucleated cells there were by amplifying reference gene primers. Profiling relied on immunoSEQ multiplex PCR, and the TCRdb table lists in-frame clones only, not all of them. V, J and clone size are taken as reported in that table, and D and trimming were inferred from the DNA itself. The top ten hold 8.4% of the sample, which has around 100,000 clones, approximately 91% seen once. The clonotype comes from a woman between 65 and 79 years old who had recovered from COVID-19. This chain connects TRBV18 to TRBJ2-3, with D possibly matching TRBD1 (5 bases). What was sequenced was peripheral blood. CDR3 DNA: TGTGCCAGCTCACCAGGGGCCCCCACAGATACGCAGTATTTT. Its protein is CASSPGAPTDTQYF.